This T cell receptor beta chain originates from a study of shared clonotypes between healthy human individuals. V lost 0 bases to trimming and J lost 0 bases, with 15 bases between them. The CDR3 is 17 residues long. Germline assignment: CDR1 SGHRS and CDR2 YFSETQ. The authors split each subset's genomic DNA evenly across several immunoSEQ plates. Original handling: From ImmunoSEQ came sequences covering only the junction and carrying no quality scores, so filtering differed. Sequencing used immunoSEQ multiplex PCR; TCRdb keeps in-frame clones, though not all of them. The V and J calls and clone size come from that table; D and trimming were worked out from the DNA. Found here are 1,500,000 or so clones, less than 99% of them singletons; the top ten hold around 0.38%. Study-level results: Sorted-subset sequencing was shown by rarefaction to be incomplete despite large depth.

This clone was recorded once. Its cognate antigen is unknown. Material: naive CD4+ T cells sorted from blood. Sample subset: CD45RA+ positively selected. This clonotype was obtained from a man younger than 40 in good health. The chain links TRBV5-1 to TRBJ1-1, with unresolved D. The CDR3 reads CASSLGILVSMNTEAFF. Written as DNA, the CDR3 is TGCGCCAGCAGCTTGGGTATCCTTGTGTCCATGAACACTGAAGCTTTCTTT.